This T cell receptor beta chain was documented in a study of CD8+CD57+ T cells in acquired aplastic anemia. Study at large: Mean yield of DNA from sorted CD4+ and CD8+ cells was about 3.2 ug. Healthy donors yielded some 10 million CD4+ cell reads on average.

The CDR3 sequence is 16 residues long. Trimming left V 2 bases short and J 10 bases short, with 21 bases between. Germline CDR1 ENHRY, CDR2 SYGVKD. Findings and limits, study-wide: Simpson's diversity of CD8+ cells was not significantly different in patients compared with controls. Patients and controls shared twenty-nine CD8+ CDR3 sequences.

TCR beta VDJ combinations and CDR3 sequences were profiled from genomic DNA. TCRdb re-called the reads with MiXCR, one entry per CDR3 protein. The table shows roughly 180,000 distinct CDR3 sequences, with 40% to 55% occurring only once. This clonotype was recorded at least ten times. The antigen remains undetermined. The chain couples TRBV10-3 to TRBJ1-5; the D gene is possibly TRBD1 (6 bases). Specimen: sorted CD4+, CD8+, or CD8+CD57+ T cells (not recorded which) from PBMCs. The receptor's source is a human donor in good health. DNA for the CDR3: TGTGCCATCAGTGAGACGGGGGCCCTCGTGGGGAAACCCCAGCATTTT. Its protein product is CAISETGALVGKPQHF.